The next 19 T cell receptor beta chains were all read from a single sample in a study of blood T cells in healthy people across ages (dated by TCRdb to the mid-2010s). Library preparation was by 5' RACE. Sequenced using an Illumina HiSeq 2500. A second 7 to 11 cycle PCR used a sample-barcoded 5' primer and a J-beta primer mix. TCRdb trimmed the raw reads at Q25, called clones with MiXCR and kept productive beta chains. When rows share a CDR3 protein, they turn into one entry using the most common DNA and genes. In all, the sample holds some 860,000 distinct CDR3 sequences, and 56% of those were seen once. The ten largest make up more than 25% of the sample. The specimen was blood. The source of these receptors is a middle-aged man in good health.

The V gene is TRBV28, the J gene TRBJ2-4; 10 nucleotides match TRBD2. The DNA end is a closer match to TRBJ2-7, so the J assignment may be wrong. In germline, CDR1 is MDHEN, CDR2 SYDVKM. The CDR3 runs to 14 residues. CDR3 amino acids: CASTFGTSATEQYF. CDR3 DNA: TGTGCCAGCACCTTCGGGACTAGCGCAACCGAGCAGTACTTC.

This clonotype was seen a few times. The gene calls are TRBV6-4 and TRBJ2-7; TRBD2 matches at 12 bases. J lost 6 bases, V lost 7 bases, and 7 bases had no gene match. The CDR3 sequence is 14 residues long. CDR1 is MRHNA and CDR2 is SNTAGT in the germline V gene. Here the CDR3 reads CASNPSGRAREQYF. Here the CDR3 DNA reads TGTGCCAGCAATCCTAGCGGGAGGGCACGCGAGCAGTACTTC.

This rearrangement joins TRBV12-3 or TRBV12-4 to TRBJ1-5; D gene unclear. The CDR3 covers 13 residues. Trimming removed 3 bases at V and 4 bases at J, with 7 bases between. The CDR3 spells CASSLSVNQPQHF. Written as DNA, the CDR3 is TGTGCCAGCAGTTTGAGTGTAAATCAGCCCCAGCATTTT.

The chain combines TRBV27 with TRBJ2-3; the match to TRBD2 covers 9 bases. The germline gives CDR1 MNHEY, CDR2 SMNVEV (reference sequence). The CDR3 has 17 residues. The trim removed 1 base at V and 2 bases at J, leaving 7 bases unmatched. The CDR3 DNA reads TGTGCCAGCAGTTTATACGGTAGCGGGGGAATCACAGATACGCAGTATTTT. Amino acids: CASSLYGSGGITDTQYF.

In its sample, this clonotype was seen a few times. V gene TRBV20-1 combines with J gene TRBJ1-4; D gene ambiguous. Deletions cut 1 base from V and 8 bases from J, with 11 bases between. Germline CDR1 is DFQATT and CDR2 is SNEGSKA (reference sequence). The CDR3 covers 13 residues. The CDR3 DNA follows: TGCAGTGCTAGAGCCCCCGTCGAGGAAAAACTGTTTTTT. It encodes CSARAPVEEKLFF.

This clonotype turned up a few times. The J gene is TRBJ2-5, the V gene TRBV5-1; possibly TRBD1 for D (6 bases). Trimming shortened V by 0 bases and J by 6 bases, and 15 bases separated the two germline ends. This CDR3 has 15 residues. The germline V gene encodes CDR1 SGHRS and CDR2 YFSETQ. The CDR3 spells CASSLVLDSDQTQYF. The DNA of the CDR3 is TGCGCCAGCAGCTTGGTGCTGGACAGCGACCAGACCCAGTACTTC. The whole variable domain, remainder taken from reference TRBV5-1 and TRBJ2-5, is KAGVTQTPRYLIKTRGQQVTLSCSPISGHRSVSWYQQTPGQGLQFLFEYFSETQRNKGNFPGRFSGRQFSNSRSEMNVSTLELGDSALYLCASSLVLDSDQTQYFGPGTRLLVL.

This chain links TRBV28 with TRBJ2-5, with D tentatively TRBD1 or TRBD2 (5 bases each). Germline V gene sequence: CDR1 MDHEN, CDR2 SYDVKM. V was trimmed by 6 bases and J by 5 bases, leaving 22 bases between them. The CDR3 loop spans 16 amino acids. The CDR3, as DNA: TGTGCCAGCAGGCAGGCCGGGGACGGGGTAGGGGAGACCCAGTACTTC. Translation: CASRQAGDGVGETQYF.

The CDR3 DNA follows: TGCGCCAGCAGCTGGGACAGCCCACCTTCCTACGAGCAGTACTTC. Amino acid sequence: CASSWDSPPSYEQYF. The chain employs TRBV5-1 and TRBJ2-7, with 7 nucleotides matching TRBD1. Germline CDR1 is SGHRS and CDR2 is YFSETQ. This CDR3 comprises 15 residues. Trimming at V came to 3 bases and at J to 1 base, leaving 7 bases not matched to a gene.

This clonotype was detected once. This CDR3 is CASSLLLGGRNSPLHF. The CDR3 DNA reads as TGTGCCAGCAGCTTGCTTTTGGGTGGAAGGAATTCACCCCTCCACTTT. V usage is TRBV5-6 and J usage is TRBJ1-6, with D hard to call. V was clipped by 1 base and J by 7 bases, with 15 bases between them. CDR3 length: 16 residues. Per the germline V gene, CDR1 is SGHDT and CDR2 is YYEEEE.

This chain connects TRBV28 to TRBJ2-4; 9 nucleotides agree with TRBD2. With the DNA end fitting TRBJ2-7 better, the J assignment may be wrong. Germline loops: CDR1 MDHEN, CDR2 SYDVKM. The CDR3 runs to 15 residues. The DNA for the CDR3 is TGTGCCAGCAGTGCATTAGCGGGGGAAACCTACGAGCAGTACTTC. Translation: CASSALAGETYEQYF.

The rearrangement joins TRBV24-1 to TRBJ2-3; D remains unclear. CDR1 is KGHDR and CDR2 is SFDVKD in the germline V gene. V lost 7 bases, J lost 2 bases, and 12 bases lay in between. The CDR3 has 14 amino acids. The CDR3 DNA reads as TGTGCCACCAGGGACCCCGGCGCCACAGATACGCAGTATTTT. Protein: CATRDPGATDTQYF.

This chain connects TRBV7-3 to TRBJ2-1; 12 bases are a match to TRBD1. V lost 5 bases and J lost 2; bases outside the gene matches: 4. This CDR3 is built from 16 residues. Germline CDR1 and CDR2: SGHTA and FQGTGA. The CDR3 bases are TGTGCCAGCAGCGGGGGACAGGGGGCAGCCTACAATGAGCAGTTCTTC. Its translation is CASSGGQGAAYNEQFF.

This chain connects TRBV25-1 to TRBJ2-7; D is unclear. This CDR3 has 15 amino acids. Trimming took off 3 bases at V and 2 bases at J, with 14 bases between the two ends. Per germline, CDR1 MGHDK and CDR2 SYGVNS. In DNA form, the CDR3 reads TGTGCCAGCAGTGAGCTCAGGACGGTGCCCTACGAGCAGTACTTC. Translating it yields CASSELRTVPYEQYF.

The J gene is TRBJ1-2, the V gene TRBV6-6; no definite D call. The germline V gene encodes CDR1 MNHNY and CDR2 SVGAGI (reference sequence). Trimming removed 2 bases from V and 7 bases from J, with 14 bases in between. This CDR3 is 14 amino acids long. The CDR3 DNA is TGTGCCAGCAGTTACGAGGGTCCTTCGGGTGGCTACACCTTC. It encodes CASSYEGPSGGYTF.

Turning to this clonotype: This may arise from a read error, as a much more abundant clone is one base away. The CDR3 protein is CASSVESVIGAQYF. The CDR3 DNA is TGTGCCAGCAGCGTAGAATCGGTTATCGGGGCCCAGTACTTC. The rearrangement links TRBV7-8 to TRBJ2-5; weak D call: TRBD2 (5 bases). The CDR3 has 14 residues. Germline values: CDR1 SGHVS, CDR2 FQNEAQ. The germline V and J ends were trimmed by 5 bases and 9 bases, with 19 bases remaining between them.

The chain uses TRBV13 and TRBJ2-3; D call uncertain. The CDR3 covers 16 residues. Trimming pared 4 bases from V and 4 bases from J, leaving 18 bases between. The germline V gene has CDR1 PRHDT and CDR2 FYEKMQ (reference sequence). CDR3 in DNA: TGTGCCAGCAGCTCGGGTAGTCCCCCCCCGGCAGATACGCAGTATTTT. Translated, it gives CASSSGSPPPADTQYF.

CDR3 coding DNA: TGCGCCAGCAGCCCGGGACAGCCCCAGCATTTT. Its translation is CASSPGQPQHF. The V gene is TRBV5-1, the J gene TRBJ1-5; no reliable D call. Germline CDR1 reads SGHRS; CDR2 reads YFSETQ. Trimming cost V 4 bases and J 7 bases, with 6 bases left between them. This CDR3 region has 11 residues.

V gene TRBV25-1 combines with J gene TRBJ2-7, with 7 positions matching TRBD2. Germline CDR1 is MGHDK and CDR2 is SYGVNS. The V segment lost 5 bases and the J segment 0 bases; nucleotides outside the gene matches: 4. CDR3 size: 14 residues. The CDR3 sequence: CASSSLAGSYEQYF. The DNA of the CDR3 is TGTGCCAGCAGTTCCTTAGCGGGCTCCTACGAGCAGTACTTC.

CDR3 nucleotides: TGTGCCAGCAGCTCTTACAGTACGAACTATGGCTACACCTTC. This codes for CASSSYSTNYGYTF. The rearrangement links TRBV11-2 to TRBJ1-2, with D hard to call. CDR3 size: 14 residues. The germline V gene has CDR1 SGHAT and CDR2 FQNNGV. V dropped 4 bases and J dropped 2 bases, with 11 bases sitting between them.